This T cell receptor beta chain was sequenced in a study of cytomegalovirus exposure and HLA in healthy donors. Points on this clone: Its antigen is currently unknown.

Each donor was nominally healthy when sampled (though unrecorded immune exposures were likely). Findings and limits, study-wide: The authors assumed roughly uniform sequencing depth across donors for presence/absence analyses.

The CDR3 is 17 amino acids. CDR1 is SGHTA, CDR2 FQGNSA, per germline. Trimming cost V 2 bases and J 6 bases; bases outside gene matches: 12. Use of 60 Vbeta and 13 Jbeta primers characterized the PCR. In the original analysis: There were around 78 million unique TCR beta chains by a later count, and about 12 million of them were shared. Clones were read by immunoSEQ multiplex PCR, and TCRdb kept only the in-frame ones, dropping some. Clonal size and the V and J genes are those of that table, whereas D and trimming came from the DNA. There are about 160,000 clones in the sample; 80% to 90% occur only once, and about 10% lies in the top ten.

The sequenced sample consisted of PBMCs. The receptor was derived from a man aged 45-65 years in good health and CMV-seropositive. V is TRBV7-2 and J is TRBJ1-2, with TRBD1 matching over 10 bases. The CDR3 sequence is CASSLIRMSGTGDGYTF. The CDR3 DNA is TGTGCCAGCAGCTTAATCCGAATGAGTGGGACAGGGGATGGCTACACCTTC.